This T cell receptor (beta chain) originates from a study of T cells in Graves' hyperthyroidism and ophthalmopathy. This clonotype was observed a handful of times. The CDR3 regions of TCR beta were amplified from RNA transcripts. With the HTBI primer set, the TCR CDR3 went through a first round of RT-PCR. TCRdb reprocessed the multiplex PCR reads with MiXCR, giving one entry per CDR3 protein. There are approximately 330,000 distinct CDR3 sequences in the sample; roughly 18% occur only once, and approximately 49% lies in the top ten. Germline V gene sequence: CDR1 SGHRS, CDR2 YFSETQ. V was shortened by 4 bases and J by 8 bases, with 16 bases between the two germline ends. This CDR3 has 15 amino acids.

This chain links TRBV5-1 with TRBJ1-6; possible D gene TRBD1, 5 bases. This clonotype was obtained from a woman between 45 and 60 years old with Graves' hyperthyroidism. Material: blood. The CDR3 DNA is TGCGCCAGCAGCGCCGCCGGGACGGAACATTCACCCCTCCACTTT. This translates into CASSAAGTEHSPLHF.